Listed here is a single T cell receptor (beta chain). Antigen specificity is unknown. PCR primers comprised 60 Vbeta and 13 Jbeta primers. As originally analysed: There were 70 million to 95 million unique TCR beta chains by a later count, and approximately 11 million of them were shared. Sequencing was performed with immunoSEQ multiplex PCR; in TCRdb, only in-frame clones are kept and a portion is missing. V, J and clone size are taken as reported in that table, and D and trimming were inferred from the DNA itself. This table holds 250,000 to 300,000 clones, over 90% found once. Germline-derived CDR1 and CDR2 are MNHNS and SASEGT. V lost 8 bases, J lost 7 bases, and 15 bases lay in between. CDR3 length: 13 residues. This record comes from a study of cytomegalovirus exposure and HLA in healthy donors. Study observations and caveats: The study found most TCR sequences rare, yet found some public TCRs in many donors.

V and J are TRBV6-1 and TRBJ2-1, with D unclear. The sample was PBMCs. The receptor's source is a girl aged 2 to 9 in good health and CMV-seronegative. CDR3 in DNA: TGTGCCAGCGTATTGGGTTGGAGTAATGAGCAGTTCTTC. Translation gives CASVLGWSNEQFF.